Given below is one T cell receptor (beta chain) in context. Germline lookup yields CDR1 GTSNPN and CDR2 SVGIG (reference sequence). CDR3 size: 13 residues. With 4 bases clipped from V and 6 bases from J, the junction kept 5 bases outside the gene matches. This sample is drawn from a study of blood T cell repertoires in COVID-19. The repertoire was sequenced with immunoSEQ multiplex PCR; TCRdb's copy has only in-frame clones and lacks some. The sample shows about 170,000 clones, about 92% of them seen only once. This TCR was recovered from a man younger than 45 with COVID-19, enrolled during active disease. The rearrangement links TRBV30 to TRBJ1-3; 8 bases map to TRBD1. The source material was peripheral blood. Written as DNA, the CDR3 is TGTGCCTGGAACAGGGGGATAGAAAACACCATATATTTT. This translates into CAWNRGIENTIYF.